The following is a TCR beta chain sequence with its context. Its target is not known. TCRdb re-called the PCR reads with MiXCR, one entry per CDR3 protein. Of 300,000 to 400,000 distinct CDR3 sequences detected, 24% appear once; the ten largest clones hold 0.7% to 0.95%. This CDR3 has 17 residues. Looked up from germline, CDR1 is MGHRA and CDR2 is YSYEKL. Trimming removed 4 bases from V and 2 bases from J; junction bases left unmatched: 11. The sample originates from a study of molecular identifiers for immune sequencing clone quantification. Findings and caveats of the study: Sizes of highly expanded clones could be underestimated through identical TCRs sharing a barcode.

This chain uses TRBV4-1 with TRBJ2-7, with 10 bases fitting TRBD2. Sequencing was done on a sample of naive CD8+ T cells from blood, with Jurkat cell RNA spiked in. Documented subset: FACS-sorted CD8+CD4-CCR7+CD45RA+ naive T cells. The sequence came from a human donor in good health. Some libraries in this study had Jurkat cell RNA spiked in. CDR3 nucleotide sequence: TGCGCCAGCAGCCTCGCTGAGGTAGCGGGGGGAACCTACGAGCAGTACTTC. Amino acid sequence: CASSLAEVAGGTYEQYF.